Below are 3 T cell receptor beta chains sequenced from a single sample in a study of T cell responses to AZD1222 COVID-19 vaccine. Libraries were prepared by immunoSEQ multiplex PCR; TCRdb keeps only in-frame clonotypes and omits some of them. The table records about 150,000 clones, roughly nine tenths of them present only once. Sequenced here: peripheral blood, sampled on day 0 of AZD1222 vaccination. Every receptor here comes from an adult in good health.

The chain uses TRBV7-3 and TRBJ1-1, with D possibly matching TRBD1 (5 bases). This CDR3 is 13 amino acids long. V was shortened by 5 bases and J by 6 bases, with 13 bases between the two germline ends. CDR1 and CDR2 (germline): SGHTA, FQGTGA. The CDR3 region is CASSTQGAAEAFF. The CDR3 DNA sequence: TGTGCCAGCAGCACTCAGGGTGCGGCTGAAGCTTTCTTT.

This chain joins TRBV6-5 and TRBJ1-1, with D maybe TRBD1 (6 bases). Trimming shortened V by 2 bases and J by 1 base, and 8 bases separated the two germline ends. This CDR3 contains 14 residues. Per the germline V gene, CDR1 is MNHEY and CDR2 is SVGAGI. The CDR3 bases are TGTGCCAGCAGTTACGAGGGGGGGAACACTGAAGCTTTCTTT. Translation gives CASSYEGGNTEAFF.

The chain is built from TRBV5-6 and TRBJ2-3; D is ambiguous. Germline V gene lookup returns CDR1 SGHDT and CDR2 YYEEEE. The CDR3 has 18 amino acids. Trimming pared 4 bases from V and 4 bases from J, leaving 25 bases between. The CDR3 DNA is TGTGCCAGCAGCCCTACCGGACCGGGCCCTAAAGGTCCAGATACGCAGTATTTT. Its protein product is CASSPTGPGPKGPDTQYF.